Shown below are 15 T cell receptor beta chains from a single sample sequenced in a study of OX40 agonist ivuxolimab in advanced cancers. Sequencing used immunoSEQ multiplex PCR; TCRdb keeps in-frame clones, though not all of them. The sample yields about 94,000 clones, roughly 84% seen once. This material consisted of CD4+ or CD8+ T cells sorted from blood, taken in a trial of the OX40 agonist ivuxolimab. Source of these receptors: an adult with an advanced solid tumor such as melanoma, head and neck, liver or kidney cancer.

V gene TRBV19 combines with J gene TRBJ2-7, with D perhaps TRBD2 (6 bases). Trimming left V 5 bases short and J 3 bases short, with 14 bases between. CDR3 length equals 14 residues. The germline gives CDR1 LNHDA, CDR2 SQIVND (reference sequence). Here the CDR3 DNA reads TGTGCCAGTAGTGCATCTCTGGGACTCTACGAGCAGTACTTC. Protein sequence: CASSASLGLYEQYF.

The rearrangement links TRBV7-9 to TRBJ2-1; a possible D gene is TRBD1 (7 bases). V was pared by 7 bases and J by 8 bases, with 21 bases between. The CDR3 is 15 amino acids. The germline V gene has CDR1 SEHNR and CDR2 FQNEAQ (reference sequence). The DNA for the CDR3 is TGTGCCAGCACCCAGGACAGGAGGGTTAGGGATGAGCAGTTCTTC. This codes for CASTQDRRVRDEQFF.

J is TRBJ1-2 and V is TRBV7-2, with 11 bases identical to TRBD1. J gave up 2 bases and V 5 bases, and 4 bases lay outside the gene matches. CDR3 length equals 15 residues. Germline CDR1 reads SGHTA; CDR2 reads FQGNSA. CDR3: CASSPGDRGNYGYTF. The CDR3 nucleotides read TGTGCCAGCAGCCCCGGGGACAGGGGGAACTATGGCTACACCTTC.

DNA of the CDR3: TGTGCCAGCACTCTTCTAGGAGTCGGGGAGCTGTTTTTT. Its protein is CASTLLGVGELFF. V and J are TRBV2 and TRBJ2-2; D is unclear. Per the germline V gene, CDR1 is SNHLY and CDR2 is FYNNEI. Trimming pared 7 bases from V and 7 bases from J, leaving 13 bases between. This CDR3 has 13 residues.

In the case of this clone: Other DNA sequences within the sample encode an identical CDR3. The V and J genes are TRBV30 and TRBJ2-5, with D perhaps matching TRBD2 (6 bases). Germline V lookup: CDR1 GTSNPN, CDR2 SVGIG (reference sequence). The germline V and J ends were trimmed by 0 bases and 1 base, with 9 bases remaining between them. The CDR3 covers 14 residues. The CDR3 loop reads CAWSVGGAQETQYF. The CDR3 nucleotides are TGTGCCTGGAGTGTCGGAGGGGCCCAAGAGACCCAGTACTTC. The variable domain in full, with the rest retrieved from reference TRBV30 and TRBJ2-5, is SQTIHQWPATLVQPVGSPLSLECTVEGTSNPNLYWYRQAAGRGLQLLFYSVGIGQISSEVPQNLSASRPQDRQFILSSKKLLLSDSGFYLCAWSVGGAQETQYFGPGTRLLVL.

The V call is TRBV6-5, the J call TRBJ1-6; D is possibly TRBD1 (5 bases). V lost 8 bases, J lost 6 bases, and 11 bases lay in between. This CDR3 is 13 amino acids long. Germline V gives CDR1 MNHEY, CDR2 SVGAGI. CDR3 residues: CASSDILNSPLHF. CDR3 nucleotide sequence: TGTGCCAGCTCGGACATACTTAATTCACCCCTCCACTTT.

This sequence joins TRBV2 and TRBJ1-1; 9 bases fit TRBD1. Germline V gives CDR1 SNHLY, CDR2 FYNNEI. V shed 8 bases, J shed 1 base, and the junction held 5 bases outside the gene matches. There are 14 residues in the CDR3. CDR3 coding DNA: TGTGCCAGCGGCGACAGGGGGGCGAACACTGAAGCTTTCTTT. Its protein is CASGDRGANTEAFF.

The chain carries TRBV5-1 and TRBJ2-3; 7 positions agree with TRBD1. V lost 3 bases and J lost 3; bases outside the gene matches: 7. Germline V gene data show CDR1 as SGHRS and CDR2 as YFSETQ. The CDR3 length is 15 residues. Here the CDR3 reads CASSSDGRGTDTQYF. The CDR3 coding sequence is TGCGCCAGCAGCTCGGACGGCAGGGGGACAGATACGCAGTATTTT.

V gene TRBV5-5 combines with J gene TRBJ1-5; the D is unclear. V was shortened by 5 bases and J by 3 bases, with 15 bases between the two germline ends. Germline V gene sequence: CDR1 SGHKS, CDR2 YYEKEE (reference sequence). This CDR3 region has 15 residues. CDR3 DNA: TGTGCCAGCAGATCCGGAAAGGGAAACAATCAGCCCCAGCATTTT. Translation: CASRSGKGNNQPQHF.

V usage is TRBV5-8 and J usage is TRBJ2-7; D not resolved. The CDR3 runs to 13 residues. Germline assignment: CDR1 SGHTS and CDR2 YDEGEE. The V gene lost 2 bases and the J gene lost 5 bases, with 11 bases spanning the gap. This CDR3 is CASSLSPGHEQYF. CDR3 coding DNA: TGTGCCAGCAGCTTATCCCCGGGTCACGAGCAGTACTTC. The full variable domain, completed using reference TRBV5-8 and TRBJ2-7, is EAGVTQSPTHLIKTRGQQATLRCSPISGHTSVYWYQQALGLGLQFLLWYDEGEERNRGNFPPRFSGRQFPNYSSELNVNALELEDSALYLCASSLSPGHEQYFGPGTRLTVT.

The chain employs TRBV9 and TRBJ1-1; D gene ambiguous. The CDR3 contains 17 residues. Deletions cut 4 bases from V and 1 base from J, with 20 bases between. CDR1 is SGDLS, CDR2 YYNGEE, per germline. In DNA, the CDR3 is TGTGCCAGCAGCAACCCCACCCGACCGGGGAGGAACACTGAAGCTTTCTTT. Protein: CASSNPTRPGRNTEAFF.

The chain employs TRBV30 and TRBJ2-7; D assignment may be TRBD1 or TRBD2 (5 bases each). The CDR3 is 17 residues long. Trimming shortened V by 4 bases and J by 3 bases, and 25 bases separated the two germline ends. The V gene's germline CDR1 is GTSNPN and CDR2 SVGIG (reference sequence). CDR3 protein: CAWNPHNRDQRNYEQYF. The CDR3 DNA sequence: TGTGCCTGGAACCCGCACAACCGGGACCAGAGGAACTACGAGCAGTACTTC.

The V gene is TRBV5-8, the J gene TRBJ2-5; 7 bases match TRBD2. Trimming took 0 bases from V and 2 from J; bases not matched to a gene: 10. The CDR3 consists of 17 residues. Germline CDR1 and CDR2: SGHTS and YDEGEE. The CDR3 loop reads CASSLASSSGVQETQYF. Written as DNA, the CDR3 is TGTGCCAGCAGCTTGGCCTCTTCCAGCGGGGTTCAAGAGACCCAGTACTTC.

This chain links TRBV19 with TRBJ1-4, with D maybe TRBD1 (5 bases). The CDR3 contains 15 residues. The V end was cut by 4 bases, the J end by 6 bases, with 15 bases between. Germline CDR1 is LNHDA and CDR2 is SQIVND (reference sequence). CDR3 residues: CASSTGGARDEKLFF. The CDR3 region has the DNA TGTGCCAGTAGTACCGGCGGGGCGAGGGATGAAAAACTGTTTTTT. Using reference TRBV19 and TRBJ1-4 for the parts outside the CDR3, the full variable domain is DGGITQSPKYLFRKEGQNVTLSCEQNLNHDAMYWYRQDPGQGLRLIYYSQIVNDFQKGDIAEGYSVSREKKESFPLTVTSAQKNPTAFYLCASSTGGARDEKLFFGSGTQLSVL.

V gene TRBV19 combines with J gene TRBJ1-5; D remains ambiguous. V lost 3 bases, J lost 6 bases, and 6 bases lay in between. Germline CDR1 LNHDA, CDR2 SQIVND (reference sequence). This CDR3 spans 12 amino acids. CDR3 in DNA: TGTGCCAGTAGTATCTTCCCTCAGCCCCAGCATTTT. Its translation is CASSIFPQPQHF.